Ten or more counts support the clone carrying this T cell receptor beta chain. Antigen specificity is unknown. TCRdb re-called the reads with MiXCR, one entry per CDR3 protein. The sample includes 500,000 or so distinct CDR3 sequences, approximately 15% of them seen just once. The data were obtained in a study of T cell repertoires in cytomegalovirus infection. In the study overall: TCR beta signatures that were public indicated CMV infection and matching HLA type. Study-wide results and limits: Pooled public TCR beta family frequency picked out CMV carriers with the relevant HLA. Dominant in the ex vivo response were TCR beta clonotypes restricted by HLA-C and specific for CMV.

The TCR originated in a human donor in good health (CMV status not recorded). Some clones in this sample may be carry-over from other donors' samples. Sample: CD8+ T cells from PBMCs.

In DNA form, the CDR3 reads TGTGCTAGTGGTTTGGAGGGCCCAAGGCCCCAGCATTTT. This gives the protein CASGLEGPRPQHF. The chain is built from TRBV12-5 and TRBJ1-5; D uncertain. V was pared by 1 base and J by 9 bases, with 10 bases between. The germline V gene has CDR1 LGHNT and CDR2 FRNRAP. The CDR3 covers 13 residues.